The clone carrying this TCR beta chain was counted between two and nine times. Its target is unknown. The source of the sample is a study of shared clonotypes between healthy human individuals. About the study: Two female and three male donors aged 18 to 49 were enrolled. Findings and caveats of the study: Naive subsets generally had larger estimated richness than memory subsets. Among donors, sharing of clonotypes was expected to be affected by sequencing depth. Non-shared clonotypes displayed generation probabilities falling below those of clonotypes present in all four donors.

Libraries were prepared by immunoSEQ multiplex PCR; TCRdb keeps only in-frame clonotypes and omits some of them. The sample records some 1.1 million clones, roughly 77% being singletons. There are 19 residues in the CDR3. V was pared by 1 base and J by 0 bases, with 7 bases of the junction left unmatched. Per the germline V gene, CDR1 is SEHNR and CDR2 is FQNEAQ (reference sequence). V is TRBV7-9 and J is TRBJ2-2; TRBD2 matches at 11 bases. This TCR came from a man aged 18 to 30 in good health. Some clones in this sample may be carry-over from other donors' samples. Sequenced: memory CD4+ T cells from PBMCs. Specified subset: CD45RA-negative fraction. This CDR3 reads CASSLVTSGRAANTGELFF. The CDR3 nucleotides are TGTGCCAGCAGCTTAGTCACTAGCGGGAGAGCGGCGAACACCGGGGAGCTGTTTTTT.